The 19 T cell receptor beta chains reported below all come from one sample, sequenced in a study of T-cell memory formation after mild COVID-19. TCRdb processed the 5' RACE reads anew with MiXCR; each CDR3 protein has one entry. The profile shows hundreds of thousands of distinct CDR3 sequences, approximately 18% of them singletons. The sequencing input was PBMCs or a T cell subset sorted from them (not recorded which). These receptors all stem from a man between 18 and 29 years old who had mild COVID-19 (a few samples of this study predate the infection). Cell type and time point are not known.

This clonotype was found a few times. The gene calls are TRBV7-6 and TRBJ2-1; D possibly corresponds to TRBD1 (6 bases). CDR1 and CDR2 (germline): SGHVS, FNYEAQ. The V and J ends lost 4 bases and 2 bases respectively, with 9 bases between them. The CDR3 has 14 residues. CDR3 residues: CASSSRGPYNEQFF. Here the CDR3 DNA reads TGTGCCAGCAGCTCCAGGGGCCCCTACAATGAGCAGTTCTTC.

This sequence joins TRBV6-5 and TRBJ1-2, with 7 bases lining up with TRBD1. V shed 0 bases and J 3 bases; nucleotides not matched to a gene: 4. This CDR3 has 15 amino acids. Germline V CDR1 and CDR2: MNHEY, SVGAGI. The CDR3 DNA follows: TGTGCCAGCAGTTACTCACCCAGGGGGGACTATGGCTACACCTTC. Translating it yields CASSYSPRGDYGYTF.

In this sample, this clonotype turned up a few times. The V gene is TRBV19, the J gene TRBJ2-3; TRBD1 might be the D (6 bases). This CDR3 is built from 14 residues. CDR1 and CDR2 from the germline V gene are LNHDA and SQIVND (reference sequence). Trimming stripped 2 bases from V and 3 bases from J, with 9 bases between. CDR3 sequence: CASSINRATDTQYF. Written as DNA, the CDR3 is TGTGCCAGTAGTATAAACAGGGCGACAGATACGCAGTATTTT.

This clonotype occurred many times. The chain uses TRBV5-1 and TRBJ2-5; TRBD1 or TRBD2 may be the D gene (5 bases each). Germline V gives CDR1 SGHRS, CDR2 YFSETQ. The CDR3 consists of 14 residues. V lost 0 bases, J lost 1 base, and 7 bases lay in between. CDR3 nucleotide sequence: TGCGCCAGCAGCTTGGAGGGACCCCAAGAGACCCAGTACTTC. This gives the protein CASSLEGPQETQYF.

This clonotype has a count of ten or more. The rearrangement links TRBV7-2 to TRBJ1-2, with 7 bases aligning to TRBD1. Germline V gene sequence: CDR1 SGHTA, CDR2 FQGNSA. The length of the CDR3 is 15 residues. V trimming: 5 bases; J trimming: 4 bases; junction bases outside the gene matches: 10. The CDR3 bases are TGTGCCAGCAGCAGCAGACAGGGAGGGGCCTATGGCTACACCTTC. Encoded protein: CASSSRQGGAYGYTF.

There are many counts of this clonotype. This chain connects TRBV9 to TRBJ1-6; TRBD1 matches at 9 bases. V shed 0 bases, J shed 7 bases, and the junction held 5 bases outside the gene matches. Germline V gene sequence: CDR1 SGDLS, CDR2 YYNGEE. The length of the CDR3 is 16 residues. The DNA for the CDR3 is TGTGCCAGCAGCGTAGAGGCCGGGACAGGGAATTCACCCCTCCACTTT. Translated: CASSVEAGTGNSPLHF.

The rearrangement joins TRBV4-3 to TRBJ1-2; D call uncertain. V lost 0 bases and J 0 bases, leaving 11 bases between the germline ends. CDR1 and CDR2 from the germline V gene are LGHNA and YSLEER. CDR3 size: 16 residues. Here the CDR3 reads CASSQESWQPNYGYTF. The CDR3 nucleotides are TGCGCCAGCAGCCAAGAAAGTTGGCAGCCTAACTATGGCTACACCTTC.

This clonotype was seen more than once but under ten times. The gene calls are TRBV6-6 and TRBJ2-1, with 8 bases matching TRBD2. Germline V CDR1 and CDR2: MNHNY, SVGAGI (reference sequence). The CDR3 extends over 14 amino acids. Trimming cost V 10 bases and J 3 bases; bases outside gene matches: 8. CDR3 sequence: CATTASGLYNEQFF. As DNA, the CDR3 is TGTGCCACCACCGCTAGCGGGCTCTACAATGAGCAGTTCTTC.

This chain joins TRBV20-1 and TRBJ2-2; TRBD2 might be the D (6 bases). Trimming cost V 6 bases and J 4 bases, with 15 bases left between them. The CDR3 totals 14 residues. In germline, CDR1 is DFQATT, CDR2 SNEGSKA (reference sequence). The CDR3 coding sequence is TGCAGTGCCCTCCCGGGGGACCTCACCGGGGAGCTGTTTTTT. This encodes CSALPGDLTGELFF.

This clonotype has only a few counts. This sequence joins TRBV20-1 and TRBJ1-5, with a tentative D call TRBD1 (5 bases). Germline CDR1 reads DFQATT; CDR2 reads SNEGSKA (reference sequence). The ends were cut back, 1 base at V and 5 bases at J, with 12 bases in the middle. This CDR3 contains 14 residues. The DNA of the CDR3 is TGCAGTGCTAGAGGATCCCAGGGCCATCAGCCCCAGCATTTT. It codes for CSARGSQGHQPQHF.

This clonotype was observed many times. This chain joins TRBV6-2 or TRBV6-3 and TRBJ1-6, with no clear D. Trimming pared 5 bases from V and 7 bases from J, leaving 12 bases between. Germline V CDR1 and CDR2: MNHEY, SVGEGT. The CDR3 contains 14 residues. This CDR3 reads CASSPYEANSPLHF. CDR3 DNA: TGTGCCAGCAGTCCATACGAGGCCAATTCACCCCTCCACTTT.

This chain links TRBV5-1 with TRBJ2-5; 7 bases are shared with TRBD1. V trimming: 3 bases; J trimming: 5 bases; junction bases outside the gene matches: 7. The CDR3 covers 14 residues. Germline loops: CDR1 SGHRS, CDR2 YFSETQ. The CDR3 loop is CASSSGRRGETQYF. CDR3 in DNA: TGCGCCAGCAGCTCCGGGCGCAGGGGGGAGACCCAGTACTTC.

V gene TRBV20-1 combines with J gene TRBJ1-1; D is undetermined. The V gene lost 3 bases and the J gene lost 5 bases, with 10 bases spanning the gap. Germline-derived CDR1 and CDR2 are DFQATT and SNEGSKA (reference sequence). The CDR3 contains 12 residues. The CDR3: CSARERETEAFF. Here the CDR3 DNA reads TGCAGTGCTAGGGAACGGGAGACTGAAGCTTTCTTT.

V usage is TRBV12-3 or TRBV12-4 and J usage is TRBJ2-5, with D perhaps matching TRBD2 (6 bases). Deletions cut 5 bases from V and 4 bases from J, with 14 bases between. This CDR3 is 14 amino acids long. CDR3 loop: CASSPRRGLETQYF. The CDR3, as DNA: TGTGCCAGCAGTCCCCGGCGGGGCCTAGAGACCCAGTACTTC.

This clonotype appeared a few times. This chain uses TRBV30 with TRBJ1-1, with D tentatively TRBD1 (5 bases). V lost 5 bases and J 6 bases, leaving 19 bases between the germline ends. The CDR3 length is 14 residues. The V gene's germline CDR1 is GTSNPN and CDR2 SVGIG (reference sequence). In DNA form, the CDR3 reads TGTGCCTGGGATCACGGCAGGGTAGGGGCTGAAGCTTTCTTT. This codes for CAWDHGRVGAEAFF.

This chain uses TRBV6-6 with TRBJ1-1; D not resolved. The germline V and J ends were trimmed by 7 bases and 0 bases, with 3 bases remaining between them. Looked up from germline, CDR1 is MNHNY and CDR2 is SVGAGI (reference sequence). This CDR3 contains 11 residues. In DNA, the CDR3 is TGTGCCAGCACCGTGAACACTGAAGCTTTCTTT. Protein: CASTVNTEAFF.

This clonotype was seen a few times. The chain employs TRBV13 and TRBJ2-3; D might be TRBD1 (5 bases). In germline, CDR1 is PRHDT, CDR2 FYEKMQ (reference sequence). Trimming took off 0 bases at V and 9 bases at J, with 7 bases between the two ends. The CDR3 has 12 residues. CDR3: CASSLGKGTQYF. CDR3 nucleotides: TGTGCCAGCAGCTTAGGCAAGGGGACGCAGTATTTT.

Regarding this clonotype: Since the CDR3 does not end with the conserved phenylalanine or tryptophan, this likely comes from a read error. The limits of the CDR3 on the DNA are not certain, so only TCRdb's listed CDR3 is given. V and J are TRBV21-1 and TRBJ1-5; the table's D call, TRBD1, was not checked against the DNA. TRBV21-1 is classified as a pseudogene. The CDR3 region is 8 residues in length, termini included. The CDR3 reads CASLIMPG.

This clonotype occurred a few times. V usage is TRBV24-1 and J usage is TRBJ2-5; no reliable D call. The germline CDR1 and CDR2 sequences are KGHDR and SFDVKD. The V end was cut by 4 bases, the J end by 4 bases, with 15 bases between. There are 15 residues in the CDR3. In DNA form, the CDR3 reads TGTGCCACCAGTGACCCGTCGGATGTCGGAGAGACCCAGTACTTC. Translation gives CATSDPSDVGETQYF.